This TCR beta chain stems from a study of cytomegalovirus exposure and HLA in healthy donors (TCRdb year 2017). As for the study more broadly: An earlier analysis of approximately 600 of the donors reported about 250 Gb of sequence data and around 120 million unique TCR beta sequences from 150 million to 200 million T cells. An earlier analysis of 587 of the donors used high-throughput TCR beta sequencing to judge whether each TCR beta V gene segment behaved as functional or pseudogenic. An early release that covered 500 to 800 HLA-typed donors contained about 290 gigabases of sequencing data and tens of millions of unique TCR sequences. In the later analysis, no new phenotypic data were used to find candidate immune exposures; instead, reliance was placed on TCR beta sequences and their occurrence across donors. Among around 400 genotyped donors of the cohort, an average of around 240,000 unique TCR beta nucleotide sequences was sequenced per donor, of which approximately 18% were non-productive. Using immunosequencing, the study profiled T cell repertoires from about 650 subjects and related those repertoires to cytomegalovirus serostatus. The genetic ancestry cluster associated with self-reported Caucasian donors included 80% to 90% of the roughly 400 genotyped donors. Typing coverage differed by locus: A, B, C, DRB1 and DQB1 were typed in roughly 629-630 donors, DQA1 in approximately 520, DPA1 in 600 to 610, and DPB1 in approximately 450. All discovery cohort repertoires had been generated on a single sequencing platform. The study combined high-throughput TCR immunosequencing, statistical association of individual TCRs with disease status, and machine learning to predict cytomegalovirus infection status. HLA typing covered class I and class II loci at four-digit resolution. In a later analysis, previously published TCR beta repertoires from hundreds of donors were re-analyzed and high-resolution HLA genotyping was added so that TCR occurrence patterns could be studied. A later genetic analysis took genome-wide SNP genotypes for about 60% of the roughly 670 donors and used that subset as a discovery cohort. Donor age, sex, ethnicity and CMV serostatus were collected together with the repertoire data. The study aimed to test whether cataloging public T cell receptors could reveal signatures of past pathogen exposure. Because of strong linkage in the cohort, roughly five DR-DQ haplotypes were treated as single units for association and clustering. In addition to the first cohort of several hundred subjects, a separate validation cohort of under 150 different subjects was used.

Note on this clone: There is no known antigen for this receptor. No base qualities exist here, and no much larger clone lies one base off it.

Library preparation was by the immunoSEQ multiplex PCR assay. For the multiplex PCR, a mixture combining 60 forward primers for TCR Vbeta segments and 13 reverse primers for TCR Jbeta segments was used. The CDR3 region of rearranged TCR beta genes was amplified from genomic DNA by a multiplex PCR assay. Amplified TCR beta libraries were sequenced as 87-base-pair reads on the Illumina HiSeq System. For the original study's pipeline: A later analysis tallied approximately 87 million unique TCR beta chains across the 700 or so repertoires, and around 12 million of those chains were shared by two or more donors. A nearest-neighbor algorithm error-corrected the raw reads and collapsed the reads into unique sequences, merging closely related sequences to remove PCR and sequencing errors. To assign V, D and J gene segments, CDR3 sequences were aligned to IMGT reference sequences. For a sequence to be retained, a match of at least six nucleotides was required to both a V gene segment and a J gene segment. Rearrangements were called productive when the CDR3 lacked stop codons and stayed in frame with V and J; all others were non-productive. Following IMGT convention, CDR3 was defined as the stretch from the second conserved V-encoded cysteine up to the conserved J-encoded phenylalanine. The earlier analysis of approximately 500 of the donors excluded sequences that lacked an unambiguous match to a single V gene segment. In an earlier analysis of 500 to 750 of the donors, V segments were called functional above 56.7% productive rearrangements and were called segregating when the between-donor standard deviation exceeded 5%. A statistical classification framework was built for diagnosing cytomegalovirus status from the catalog of TCR beta chain sequences. V and J gene assignment, in a later analysis, came from comparing TCR nucleotide sequences with IMGT/GENE-DB human TR gene sequences. In a later analysis, CDR3 sequences and most-parsimonious VDJ recombination scenarios were assigned using the TCRdist pipeline. In a later analysis, each TCR beta chain was defined by its CDR3 amino acid sequence together with its V-gene family, and reads without a unique V-gene family were excluded. In a later analysis, some 600 highly shared, low-generation-probability nucleotide sequences were removed to address suspected cross-contamination and a sequencing artifact. In a later analysis, a clonal expansion index for each public chain was calculated from normalized within-repertoire ranks of inferred template counts. Generation probabilities in a later analysis came from a VDJ recombination model fitted to out-of-frame rearrangements, and those results were checked against IGoR. In a later analysis, TCR-TCR, TCR-HLA and TCR-CMV co-occurrence was scored with hypergeometric tests, and a repertoire-size bias correction was applied to TCR pairs. In a later analysis, false discovery rates were estimated by permuting HLA or CMV assignments 20 times. In a later analysis, co-occurring TCRs were grouped with DBSCAN, and TCRdist sequence similarity was added when clustering was performed within HLA-allele-positive subsets. Repertoires with fewer than 30,000 or more than 120,000 public chains were left out of co-occurrence clustering, as were five repertoires with anomalous nucleotide sharing. This is the immuneACCESS table as TCRdb keeps it, with only in-frame sequences that have V and J called. A part of the clones is gone; compared with another copy, unresolved V genes explain less than half, and the rest is unexplained. The DNA was the basis for D and trimming; V, J and clone size are from that table. This sample holds under 150,000 clones; 72% were observed only once. Roughly 4% of the sample rests with the top ten.

The cohort consisted of hundreds of healthy bone marrow donors. At the time of sampling, every cohort member was nominally healthy, though immune exposures that went unrecorded were likely present. The donor tested CMV seropositive, placing the donor among the 289 seropositive members of the cohort. A peripheral blood sample was provided by each donor, and peripheral blood mononuclear cells were used for TCR beta sequencing. The Qiagen DNeasy Blood Extraction Kit was used to extract genomic DNA from the blood cell samples. The full study reports these points: The study gave a list of about 160 TCR beta chains associated with cytomegalovirus. According to a later analysis, most CMV-associated TCR beta chains appeared to be HLA-restricted, and the HLA associations seemed to be driven largely by CMV exposure. CMV serostatus was the only immune exposure information available for the cohort. Strong co-occurrence of HLA alleles, especially DR and DQ, made assigning TCR associations to individual alleles difficult. Compared with the roughly 670-donor mean, donors in an Asian-associated ancestry cluster had fewer N-insertions in productive TCRs, according to a later genetic analysis. Because counts were too low, seventeen rarely observed V segments, including chromosome 9 orphons, were left out of the earlier analysis of several hundred of the donors. In this cohort, only TCR beta chains were sequenced, and detectable features were limited by the absence of alpha or paired-chain data. A further reported finding was that TCR beta sequences accurately predicted the HLA-A and HLA-B alleles for most subjects in the first cohort. A later analysis reported that several top co-occurrence clusters appeared linked to parvovirus B19, influenza, CMV and Epstein-Barr virus. In a later analysis, around 17,000 TCR beta sequences were associated with specific HLA alleles at a false discovery rate of 0.05. An earlier analysis of 587 of the donors showed that most TCR beta V segments appeared in productive rearrangements either about 87% or about 30% of the time, which broadly matched IMGT annotations. The sequencing pipeline was judged likely to have produced a cluster of highly shared sequence variants as a technical artifact. Some IMGT-functional V segments, including TRBV6-2 and TRBV6-3, could not be distinguished by the 87-base-pair reads and were therefore excluded. HLA typing was unavailable for some donors at each locus, so association tests used only the typed subset. The presence/absence analyses assumed that sequencing depth was roughly uniform across donors, and that assumption may not be true. In vitro tests confirmed that a few of the cytomegalovirus-associated TCR beta chains recognize cytomegalovirus antigens. Cytomegalovirus status was reported to be diagnosed by the classifier with high specificity and sensitivity in both the original and validation cohorts. A later genetic analysis associated a missense DCLRE1C variant with V-gene and J-gene trimming of TCR beta chains, and an independent cohort replicated the association. Linkage disequilibrium might explain the correlated functional status among segregating V segments, but an unknown experimental factor could not be excluded. According to the authors, the approach could potentially be generalized to other disease states and immunological phenotypes. In a later analysis, HLA-associated TCR beta chains were found to be more clonally expanded and to have lower generation probabilities than equally common non-associated chains. While some public TCRs were present in many individuals, most TCR sequences turned up only very rarely across donors. A later analysis found that TCR association rates varied across HLA loci, with DRB1 alleles showing the most associated TCRs and HLA-C alleles the fewest.

V was cut back by 5 bases and J by 3 bases, leaving a gap of 13 bases between them. The CDR3 measures 14 amino acids from cysteine to phenylalanine. Only the CDR3 DNA stays, 42 bases, in frame from base 1. CDR1 and CDR2 are drawn from the germline V gene: MNHEY, SVGAGI. Sequencing was carried out using PBMCs. This clonotype originated in a man aged 45 to 65 in good health and CMV-seropositive. The sequence links TRBV6-5 to TRBJ1-1, and perhaps TRBD1 as D gene, on 6 matching bases. The CDR3 sequence is CASSGQGMHTEAFF. The nucleotides read TGTGCCAGCAGTGGGCAGGGGATGCACACTGAAGCTTTCTTT.